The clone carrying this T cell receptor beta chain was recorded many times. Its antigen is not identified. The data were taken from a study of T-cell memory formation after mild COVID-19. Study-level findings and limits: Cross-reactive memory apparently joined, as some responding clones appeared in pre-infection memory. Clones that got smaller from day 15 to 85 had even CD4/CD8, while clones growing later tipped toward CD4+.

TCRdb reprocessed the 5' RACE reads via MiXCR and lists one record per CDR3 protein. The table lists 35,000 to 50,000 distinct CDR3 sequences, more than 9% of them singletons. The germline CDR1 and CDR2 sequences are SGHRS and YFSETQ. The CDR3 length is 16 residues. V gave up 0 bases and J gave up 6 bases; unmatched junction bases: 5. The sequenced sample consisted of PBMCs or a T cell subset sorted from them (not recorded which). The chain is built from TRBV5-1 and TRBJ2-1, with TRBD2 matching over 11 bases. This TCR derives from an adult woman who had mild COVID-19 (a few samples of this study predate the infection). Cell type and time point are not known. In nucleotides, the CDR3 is TGCGCCAGCAGCTTGGAGGCTAGCGGGGGGATCAATGAGCAGTTCTTC. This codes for CASSLEASGGINEQFF.